This is a list of T cell receptor beta chains from one sample in a study of Ad26.COV2.S vaccination and SARS-CoV-2 variants. Assay: immunoSEQ multiplex PCR; the TCRdb copy retains only in-frame clones and omits some. The sample holds about 440,000 clones; around nine tenths are singletons and the top ten take more than 10%. The starting material was peripheral blood, obtained in a trial of Ad26.COV2.S vaccine versus placebo. All receptors come from a person aged 18-65 years who received the Ad26.COV2.S COVID-19 vaccine or a placebo. Each CDR3 is given with its conserved first and last residue. The D gene is left open where the match is weak. Only some rows state a clone size, as once, few, many or a class for expanded clones.

J gene: TRBJ2-3
D gene: .
V gene: TRBV2
clone size: .
CDR3 length: 14
CDR3 DNA: TGTGCCAGCAGGGGGGGGCTCGCTTCAGATACGCAGTATTTT
CDR3 protein: CASRGGLASDTQYF

J gene: TRBJ2-3
D gene: TRBD2
V gene: TRBV28
clone size: .
CDR3 length: 15
CDR3 DNA: TGTGCCAGCAGTGGTTACGGACTAGCAACAGATACGCAGTATTTT
CDR3 protein: CASSGYGLATDTQYF

J gene: TRBJ2-1
D gene: .
V gene: TRBV19
clone size: .
CDR3 length: 15
CDR3 DNA: TGTGCCAGTAGTCCGTCAGGGGGGGATTTTAATGAGCAGTTCTTC
CDR3 protein: CASSPSGGDFNEQFF

J gene: TRBJ2-7
D gene: .
V gene: TRBV6-6
clone size: .
CDR3 length: 11
CDR3 DNA: TGTGCCAGCAGTTTGGGATACGAGCAGTACTTC
CDR3 protein: CASSLGYEQYF

J gene: TRBJ2-5
D gene: TRBD1
V gene: TRBV30
clone size: .
CDR3 length: 12
CDR3 DNA: TGTGCCTGGAAAGGACAGGGAGAGACCCAGTACTTC
CDR3 protein: CAWKGQGETQYF

J gene: TRBJ2-2
D gene: .
V gene: TRBV10-3
clone size: .
CDR3 length: 14
CDR3 DNA: TGTGCCATCAGTGAAGGGAGAAACACCGGGGAGCTGTTTTTT
CDR3 protein: CAISEGRNTGELFF

J gene: TRBJ2-7
D gene: .
V gene: TRBV7-9
clone size: .
CDR3 length: 15
CDR3 DNA: TGTGCCAGCAGCCTCAATCAAGGGGGGTCCTACGAGCAGTACTTC
CDR3 protein: CASSLNQGGSYEQYF

J gene: TRBJ2-6
D gene: .
V gene: TRBV19
clone size: .
CDR3 length: 15
CDR3 DNA: TGTGCCAGTAGTACCGGCCCCTCTGGGGCCAACGTCCTGACTTTC
CDR3 protein: CASSTGPSGANVLTF

J gene: TRBJ1-5
D gene: .
V gene: TRBV19
clone size: .
CDR3 length: 15
CDR3 DNA: TGTGCCAGTAGTATGGCGGGCCTTAGCAATCAGCCCCAGCATTTT
CDR3 protein: CASSMAGLSNQPQHF

J gene: TRBJ1-2
D gene: .
V gene: TRBV4-3
clone size: .
CDR3 length: 16
CDR3 DNA: TGCGCCAGCAGCCAAGAAGGCCCAGGTCAGATCTATGGCTACACCTTC
CDR3 protein: CASSQEGPGQIYGYTF

J gene: TRBJ1-5
D gene: .
V gene: TRBV10-1
clone size: .
CDR3 length: 13
CDR3 DNA: TGCGCCAGGGGAGACAGCGTGGGGGAGCCCCAGCATTTT
CDR3 protein: CARGDSVGEPQHF

J gene: TRBJ2-7
D gene: .
V gene: TRBV15
clone size: .
CDR3 length: 15
CDR3 DNA: TGTGCCACCAGCAGAGAATTAGGGAGCTCCTACGAGCAGTACTTC
CDR3 protein: CATSRELGSSYEQYF

J gene: TRBJ1-2
D gene: .
V gene: TRBV18
clone size: .
CDR3 length: 15
CDR3 DNA: TGTGCCAGCTCACCACAGCAGGGTACTAACTATGGCTACACCTTC
CDR3 protein: CASSPQQGTNYGYTF

J gene: TRBJ1-1
D gene: .
V gene: TRBV5-4
clone size: .
CDR3 length: 15
CDR3 DNA: TGTGCCAGCAGCCTGGACCCACTGCCGGGGGCTGAAGCTTTCTTT
CDR3 protein: CASSLDPLPGAEAFF

J gene: TRBJ1-2
D gene: TRBD1
V gene: TRBV30
clone size: .
CDR3 length: 15
CDR3 DNA: TGTGCCTGGAGTCCAAGCCGGGACAGGTCTTATGGCTACACCTTC
CDR3 protein: CAWSPSRDRSYGYTF

J gene: TRBJ2-1
D gene: .
V gene: TRBV15
clone size: .
CDR3 length: 12
CDR3 DNA: TGTGCCACCGAGGGATCAGCGGCTGAGCAGTTCTTC
CDR3 protein: CATEGSAAEQFF

J gene: TRBJ1-4
D gene: TRBD1
V gene: TRBV7-8
clone size: .
CDR3 length: 14
CDR3 DNA: TGTGCCAGCAGCTTGGGACAGGGTGGTGAAAAACTGTTTTTT
CDR3 protein: CASSLGQGGEKLFF

J gene: TRBJ2-1
D gene: .
V gene: TRBV20-1
clone size: .
CDR3 length: 10
CDR3 DNA: TGCAGTGCTAGTCCTAGAGAGCAGTTCTTC
CDR3 protein: CSASPREQFF

J gene: TRBJ1-2
D gene: .
V gene: TRBV7-2
clone size: .
CDR3 length: 13
CDR3 DNA: TGTGCCAGCAGCTCCAGAAATATTGAGGGCTACACCTTC
CDR3 protein: CASSSRNIEGYTF

J gene: TRBJ2-2
D gene: .
V gene: TRBV11-3
clone size: .
CDR3 length: 13
CDR3 DNA: TGTGCCAGCAGCTCGCAGGGGGGCGGGGAGCTGTTTTTT
CDR3 protein: CASSSQGGGELFF

J gene: TRBJ1-6
D gene: TRBD1
V gene: TRBV28
clone size: .
CDR3 length: 13
CDR3 DNA: TGTGCCAGCGGCTACAGGGGAAATTCACCCCTCCACTTT
CDR3 protein: CASGYRGNSPLHF

J gene: TRBJ1-6
D gene: .
V gene: TRBV2
clone size: .
CDR3 length: 15
CDR3 DNA: TGTGCCAGCAAGTTACGGACAGCGCTTAATTCACCCCTCCACTTT
CDR3 protein: CASKLRTALNSPLHF

J gene: TRBJ1-2
D gene: .
V gene: TRBV12-3/TRBV12-4
clone size: .
CDR3 length: 13
CDR3 DNA: TGTGCCAGCAGTTTAGGGGCAGTCTATGGCTACACCTTC
CDR3 protein: CASSLGAVYGYTF

J gene: TRBJ1-1
D gene: .
V gene: TRBV4-1
clone size: .
CDR3 length: 14
CDR3 DNA: TGCGCCAGCAGCCACGTCAGCGGGCCACCCGAAGTTTTCTTT
CDR3 protein: CASSHVSGPPEVFF

J gene: TRBJ1-2
D gene: TRBD1
V gene: TRBV28
clone size: once
CDR3 length: 15
CDR3 DNA: TGTGCCAGCAGTTTACGAGGGGACAGCTCGGATGGCTACACCTTC
CDR3 protein: CASSLRGDSSDGYTF

J gene: TRBJ1-1
D gene: TRBD1
V gene: TRBV4-1
clone size: .
CDR3 length: 17
CDR3 DNA: TGCGCCAGCAGCCAAGGGTTTGTCACAGGGGCGGACACTGAAGCTTTCTTT
CDR3 protein: CASSQGFVTGADTEAFF

J gene: TRBJ2-1
D gene: .
V gene: TRBV19
clone size: .
CDR3 length: 13
CDR3 DNA: TGTGCCAGTAGTGAGAACCGGGCCCACGCACAGTTCTTC
CDR3 protein: CASSENRAHAQFF

J gene: TRBJ2-1
D gene: .
V gene: TRBV9
clone size: .
CDR3 length: 14
CDR3 DNA: TGTGCCAGCAGCGTAGGGGGAGTGAACAATGAGCAGTTCTTC
CDR3 protein: CASSVGGVNNEQFF

J gene: TRBJ1-2
D gene: .
V gene: TRBV19
clone size: .
CDR3 length: 15
CDR3 DNA: TGTGCCAGTAGTTACGACAGAGACCAAAACTATGGCTACACCTTC
CDR3 protein: CASSYDRDQNYGYTF

J gene: TRBJ2-3
D gene: .
V gene: TRBV7-2
clone size: .
CDR3 length: 14
CDR3 DNA: TGTGCCAGCAGCTCTCGGAGGGTCGCAGATACGCAGTATTTT
CDR3 protein: CASSSRRVADTQYF

J gene: TRBJ2-1
D gene: .
V gene: TRBV5-1
clone size: .
CDR3 length: 15
CDR3 DNA: TGCGCCAGCAGCGATGGAACGGGTCGGTACAATGAGCAGTTCTTC
CDR3 protein: CASSDGTGRYNEQFF

J gene: TRBJ2-3
D gene: .
V gene: TRBV24-1
clone size: .
CDR3 length: 16
CDR3 DNA: TGTGCCACCAGTGAATTCGACACCGCCGTGGGGAATACGCAGTATTTT
CDR3 protein: CATSEFDTAVGNTQYF

J gene: TRBJ1-5
D gene: .
V gene: TRBV3-1/TRBV3-2
clone size: once
CDR3 length: 15
CDR3 DNA: TGTGCCAGCAGCCAAGAACGGGGCGGTGGTCAGCCCCAGCATTTT
CDR3 protein: CASSQERGGGQPQHF

J gene: TRBJ2-7
D gene: .
V gene: TRBV3-1/TRBV3-2
clone size: .
CDR3 length: 11
CDR3 DNA: TGTGCCAGCACCCACCTCGGCGAGCAGTACTTC
CDR3 protein: CASTHLGEQYF

J gene: TRBJ2-2
D gene: TRBD2
V gene: TRBV5-4
clone size: .
CDR3 length: 16
CDR3 DNA: TGTGCCAGCAGACTACTAGCGGCTACGAACACCGGGGAGCTGTTTTTT
CDR3 protein: CASRLLAATNTGELFF

J gene: TRBJ2-2
D gene: TRBD1
V gene: TRBV28
clone size: .
CDR3 length: 19
CDR3 DNA: TGTGCCAGCAGTTTTCTCCTCGTAGCACAGGGGTTAAACACCGGGGAGCTGTTTTTT
CDR3 protein: CASSFLLVAQGLNTGELFF

J gene: TRBJ2-3
D gene: .
V gene: TRBV7-3
clone size: .
CDR3 length: 15
CDR3 DNA: TGTGCCAGCAGCTTATCACAGGGCTTCACAGATACGCAGTATTTT
CDR3 protein: CASSLSQGFTDTQYF

J gene: TRBJ1-4
D gene: .
V gene: TRBV29-1
clone size: .
CDR3 length: 15
CDR3 DNA: TGCAGCGTTGGCGGGGGCGGGACGGCTAATGAAAAACTGTTTTTT
CDR3 protein: CSVGGGGTANEKLFF

J gene: TRBJ1-5
D gene: .
V gene: TRBV7-8
clone size: .
CDR3 length: 13
CDR3 DNA: TGTGCCAGCAGCTCTAACAGCAATCAGCCCCAGCATTTT
CDR3 protein: CASSSNSNQPQHF

J gene: TRBJ1-4
D gene: TRBD1
V gene: TRBV6-2/TRBV6-3
clone size: .
CDR3 length: 14
CDR3 DNA: TGTGCCAGCAGCGAGGGGGCAGGTTATGAAAAACTGTTTTTT
CDR3 protein: CASSEGAGYEKLFF

J gene: TRBJ2-1
D gene: TRBD2
V gene: TRBV5-4
clone size: .
CDR3 length: 15
CDR3 DNA: TGTGCCAGCAGCCCTCTAGCGGGAGGGCAGAATGAGCAGTTCTTC
CDR3 protein: CASSPLAGGQNEQFF

J gene: TRBJ2-2
D gene: TRBD2
V gene: TRBV5-1
clone size: .
CDR3 length: 14
CDR3 DNA: TGCGCCAGCAGCTTGAGCGGGGGAGTCGGGGAGCTGTTTTTT
CDR3 protein: CASSLSGGVGELFF

J gene: TRBJ2-2
D gene: TRBD2
V gene: TRBV9
clone size: .
CDR3 length: 17
CDR3 DNA: TGTGCCAGCAGCGTAGGGGAGGGAGCGAGAAACACCGGGGAGCTGTTTTTT
CDR3 protein: CASSVGEGARNTGELFF

J gene: TRBJ1-5
D gene: .
V gene: TRBV2
clone size: .
CDR3 length: 15
CDR3 DNA: TGTGCCAGCAGCCTTACACTCCCCAGGGGTCAGCCCCAGCATTTT
CDR3 protein: CASSLTLPRGQPQHF

J gene: TRBJ2-2
D gene: .
V gene: TRBV5-4
clone size: few
CDR3 length: 15
CDR3 DNA: TGTGCCAGCAGCCGACAGCGTTCGAACACCGGGGAGCTGTTTTTT
CDR3 protein: CASSRQRSNTGELFF

J gene: TRBJ2-7
D gene: .
V gene: TRBV5-6
clone size: .
CDR3 length: 14
CDR3 DNA: TGTGCCAGCAGCGTACGCGGCATCTCCTACGAGCGGTACTTC
CDR3 protein: CASSVRGISYERYF

J gene: TRBJ2-2
D gene: .
V gene: TRBV6-5
clone size: .
CDR3 length: 14
CDR3 DNA: TGTGCCAGCAGTTACTCGTTCCACACCGGGGAGCTGTTTTTT
CDR3 protein: CASSYSFHTGELFF

J gene: TRBJ2-3
D gene: TRBD1
V gene: TRBV19
clone size: .
CDR3 length: 16
CDR3 DNA: TGTGCCAGTAGTATTGCCGGGACAGGGAGCACAGATACGCAGTATTTT
CDR3 protein: CASSIAGTGSTDTQYF

J gene: TRBJ2-2
D gene: .
V gene: TRBV27
clone size: .
CDR3 length: 13
CDR3 DNA: TGTGCCAGCGCCAGGGGAGTGGGCGGGGAGCTGTTTTTT
CDR3 protein: CASARGVGGELFF

J gene: TRBJ2-5
D gene: TRBD1
V gene: TRBV28
clone size: .
CDR3 length: 12
CDR3 DNA: TGTGCCAGTTCCGACAGGGCTGGGACCCAGTACTTC
CDR3 protein: CASSDRAGTQYF

J gene: TRBJ2-4
D gene: TRBD2
V gene: TRBV28
clone size: .
CDR3 length: 13
CDR3 DNA: TGTGCCAGCTCCACCGGGGAGGGAAACATTCAGTACTTC
CDR3 protein: CASSTGEGNIQYF

J gene: TRBJ2-7
D gene: TRBD1
V gene: TRBV12-5
clone size: .
CDR3 length: 13
CDR3 DNA: TGTGCTAGTTCGACAGGGGTTAGGTACGAGCAGTACTTC
CDR3 protein: CASSTGVRYEQYF